Detailed here is one T cell receptor beta chain. Antigen specificity is unknown. The RNA, roughly 0.45 to 1 ug, was put through reverse transcription using random hexamers. Amplification of TCR beta CDR3 used immunoSEQ multiplex PCR across 54 Vbeta and 13 Jbeta. Each CDR3 protein is one row after TCRdb ran MiXCR on the immunoSEQ multiplex PCR reads. The sample has some 220,000 distinct CDR3 sequences; approximately 95% are singletons. In germline, CDR1 is LNHNV, CDR2 YYDKDF (reference sequence). V lost 7 bases, J lost 5 bases, and 15 bases lay in between. The length of the CDR3 is 14 residues. The authors sequenced TCR beta from blood CD8+ and CD4+ T cells. TEMRA cells were enriched by FACS, while CD8+ and CD4+ T cells were obtained through a negative isolation that was performed magnetically. This sample was taken from a study of CD8 T cells in Susac syndrome. Study-wide points: Regarding the TCR sequencing and HLA analysis, the study admitted that a relatively small number of individuals were involved.

The sequenced sample consisted of CD4+ T cells from PBMCs. This chain links TRBV15 with TRBJ2-1, with D unresolved. The sequence was obtained from a human donor with multiple sclerosis. The CDR3 reads CATTKLLHDNEQFF. As DNA, the CDR3 is TGTGCCACCACCAAATTACTTCATGACAATGAGCAGTTCTTC.